The 20 T cell receptor beta chains in this list originate from one sample, sequenced in a study of blood T cell repertoires in COVID-19. Data came from immunoSEQ multiplex PCR; TCRdb stores just in-frame clones and leaves some out. The sample yields about 350,000 clones, around nine tenths seen once. What was sequenced was peripheral blood. The receptor source for this set is a woman aged 55-70 years with COVID-19, enrolled during active disease.

The chain's CDR3 is CASSPKTGAYGYTF. The CDR3 DNA is TGCGCCAGCAGCCCTAAAACAGGGGCCTATGGCTACACCTTC. The rearrangement links TRBV5-1 to TRBJ1-2, with TRBD1 identical over 7 bases. Germline V CDR1 and CDR2: SGHRS, YFSETQ. CDR3 size: 14 residues. The V gene end was trimmed by 4 bases and the J gene end by 4 bases; junction bases not matched to a gene: 7.

The V call is TRBV5-1, the J call TRBJ1-1, with 7 nucleotides matching TRBD1. CDR1 and CDR2 from the germline V gene are SGHRS and YFSETQ. V was clipped by 4 bases and J by 10 bases; unmatched bases: 13. The CDR3 runs 14 residues. CDR3 in amino acids: CASSPGEAGGRAFF. In DNA, the CDR3 is TGCGCCAGCAGCCCAGGGGAGGCAGGGGGTCGAGCTTTCTTT.

V gene TRBV5-1 combines with J gene TRBJ2-2; 7 bases fit TRBD2. J lost 7 bases, V lost 1 base, and 10 bases had no gene match. CDR1 is SGHRS and CDR2 is YFSETQ in the germline V gene. There are 16 residues in the CDR3. CDR3 nucleotides: TGCGCCAGCAGCTTGAGTGGAGCGGGAACTGGCGGGGAGCTGTTTTTT. Residues: CASSLSGAGTGGELFF.

V is TRBV10-1 and J is TRBJ2-1; a weak D match, TRBD1 (5 bases). There are 14 residues in the CDR3. In germline, CDR1 is WNHNN, CDR2 SYGVQD (reference sequence). The V and J ends lost 3 bases and 7 bases respectively, with 13 bases between them. CDR3 DNA sequence: TGCGCCAGCAGTGAAACCCAGGGTCGGAATGAGCAGTTCTTC. It specifies CASSETQGRNEQFF.

A note on this clone: A junction boundary mismatches the germline segment, possibly from a read error. The rearrangement uses TRBV2 and TRBJ1-2, with TRBD1 identical over 7 bases. This CDR3 is built from 13 residues. Germline values: CDR1 SNHLY, CDR2 FYNNEI. CDR3: CASSEDRDYGYTF. In DNA, the CDR3 is TGTGCCAGCAGCGAAGACAGGGACTATGGCTACACCTTC.

A word on this clone: Compared with germline, one end of the junction differs, possibly owing to a read error. The V and J genes are TRBV6-5 and TRBJ1-6; D gene ambiguous. Germline CDR1 and CDR2: MNHEY and SVGAGI. This CDR3 region has 14 residues. CDR3 DNA: TGTGCCAGCAGCCCCGAACCGCCCCCTTCAGCCCTCCACTTT. Residues: CASSPEPPPSALHF.

The chain joins TRBV9 to TRBJ1-5, with D possibly matching TRBD1 (6 bases). CDR1 is SGDLS and CDR2 is YYNGEE in the germline V gene. Deletions cut 4 bases from V and 4 bases from J, with 15 bases between. The CDR3 has 15 amino acids. The DNA for the CDR3 is TGTGCCAGCAGCCTCAGCGAGGGGGATAATCAGCCCCAGCATTTT. It yields the protein CASSLSEGDNQPQHF.

The chain is built from TRBV10-3 and TRBJ1-6; D is undetermined. Trimming shortened V by 2 bases and J by 0 bases, and 8 bases separated the two germline ends. The CDR3 covers 16 residues. Germline lookup yields CDR1 ENHRY and CDR2 SYGVKD. CDR3 region: CAISETASSYNSPLHF. Written as DNA, the CDR3 is TGTGCCATCAGTGAGACCGCCAGCTCCTATAATTCACCCCTCCACTTT.

This chain uses TRBV28 with TRBJ2-1; possibly TRBD2 for D (11 bases). V gave up 3 bases and J gave up 4 bases, with 31 bases separating them. Germline CDR1 MDHEN, CDR2 SYDVKM. The CDR3 has 21 amino acids. CDR3: CASSFPGQGTLAGGPYNEQFF. CDR3 nucleotide sequence: TGTGCCAGCAGTTTCCCGGGACAGGGGACCTTAGCGGGGGGGCCATACAATGAGCAGTTCTTC.

The chain couples TRBV5-1 to TRBJ2-3; 10 bases fit TRBD2. Germline trimming cut 5 bases from V and 2 bases from J; bases unmatched to any gene: 8. The length of the CDR3 is 16 residues. Germline CDR1 SGHRS, CDR2 YFSETQ. Here the CDR3 reads CASSSSLAGYTDTQYF. The DNA for the CDR3 is TGCGCCAGCAGTTCCTCACTAGCGGGGTACACAGATACGCAGTATTTT. Supplemented by reference TRBV5-1 and TRBJ2-3, the full variable domain reads KAGVTQTPRYLIKTRGQQVTLSCSPISGHRSVSWYQQTPGQGLQFLFEYFSETQRNKGNFPGRFSGRQFSNSRSEMNVSTLELGDSALYLCASSSSLAGYTDTQYFGPGTRLTVL.

The chain has TRBV29-1 and TRBJ2-3; 8 nucleotides line up with TRBD1. This CDR3 has 12 residues. Germline CDR1 is SQVTM and CDR2 is ANQGSEA. Germline trimming cut 6 bases from V and 4 bases from J; bases unmatched to any gene: 3. CDR3 region: CSVDRGPDTQYF. The CDR3 DNA sequence: TGCAGCGTCGACAGGGGCCCAGATACGCAGTATTTT.

The chain is built from TRBV5-4 and TRBJ1-6, with D uncertain. The germline gives CDR1 SGHNT, CDR2 YYREEE (reference sequence). This CDR3 spans 15 amino acids. Deletions cut 4 bases from V and 10 bases from J, with 18 bases between. Here the CDR3 DNA reads TGTGCCAGCAGCCCATATATCTCACCTAACTCACCCCTCCACTTT. It is translated as CASSPYISPNSPLHF.

This clone came up a few times. This sequence joins TRBV21-1 and TRBJ2-7; the D call TRBD1 from the table was never checked on the DNA. TRBV21-1 is annotated as a pseudogene. The CDR3 is 16 residues long. CDR3 bases: TGTGCCAGCAGCAAAGTCCTAGGACAACAACCCTACGAGCAGTACTTC. This codes for CASSKVLGQQPYEQYF.

This clone showed up just once. The chain employs TRBV5-1 and TRBJ2-5; 11 bases agree with TRBD2. This CDR3 spans 15 amino acids. The germline CDR1 and CDR2 sequences are SGHRS and YFSETQ. Germline trimming cut 2 bases from V and 5 bases from J; bases unmatched to any gene: 5. The DNA for the CDR3 is TGCGCCAGCAGCTTACGGACTAGCGGGTCGGAGACCCAGTACTTC. The encoded protein is CASSLRTSGSETQYF.

V usage is TRBV9 and J usage is TRBJ2-3; D not certain. CDR1 and CDR2 (germline): SGDLS, YYNGEE. The CDR3 is made up of 13 amino acids. Deletions cut 3 bases from V and 2 bases from J, with 7 bases between. The CDR3 DNA sequence: TGTGCCAGCAGCGCCCTTATCACAGATACGCAGTATTTT. Encoded protein: CASSALITDTQYF.

The chain combines TRBV6-6 with TRBJ2-5; weak D call: TRBD2 (7 bases). Germline lookup yields CDR1 MNHNY and CDR2 SVGAGI (reference sequence). The CDR3 has 17 amino acids. The V and J ends lost 5 bases and 2 bases respectively, with 21 bases between them. The CDR3 DNA reads as TGTGCCAGCAGTCCAAGGGGAGGGACAAAAAAGCAAGAGACCCAGTACTTC. Its protein is CASSPRGGTKKQETQYF.

The V call is TRBV29-1, the J call TRBJ2-2, with D unresolved. CDR1 SQVTM and CDR2 ANQGSEA come from the germline V gene. Trimming removed 2 bases from V and 7 bases from J, with 8 bases in between. The CDR3 is 12 residues long. Here the CDR3 reads CSVETRIGELFF. The DNA of the CDR3 is TGCAGCGTTGAAACGAGAATCGGGGAGCTGTTTTTT.

The chain carries TRBV18 and TRBJ2-1, with 7 bases identical to TRBD2. Looked up from germline, CDR1 is KGHSH and CDR2 is LQKENI. The V and J ends lost 6 bases and 1 base, in that order; junction bases with no gene match: 6. CDR3 length equals 15 residues. The CDR3 reads CASSPTGGSYNEQFF. For the CDR3, the DNA is TGTGCCAGCTCTCCCACGGGGGGTTCCTACAATGAGCAGTTCTTC.

V and J are TRBV7-8 and TRBJ1-6; D is ambiguous. Per the germline V gene, CDR1 is SGHVS and CDR2 is FQNEAQ. The V and J ends lost 0 bases and 5 bases respectively, with 14 bases between them. The CDR3 covers 17 residues. This CDR3 reads CASSLALNSRDNSPLHF. CDR3 coding DNA: TGTGCCAGCAGCTTAGCGCTAAACTCCCGGGATAATTCACCCCTCCACTTT.

The CDR3 protein is CATSPDRGAGNTIYF. CDR3 sequence (DNA): TGTGCCACCAGCCCCGACCGGGGGGCTGGAAACACCATATATTTT. The chain couples TRBV15 to TRBJ1-3; D possibly corresponds to TRBD1 (5 bases). The CDR3 loop spans 15 amino acids. Trimming left V 5 bases short and J 2 bases short, with 13 bases between. Germline lookup yields CDR1 LNHNV and CDR2 YYDKDF (reference sequence).